These T cell receptor beta chains were read from a single sample in a study of T cell responses to AZD1222 COVID-19 vaccine. Method: immunoSEQ multiplex PCR; TCRdb's copy keeps in-frame clones and lacks some. The sample holds 70,000 to 95,000 clones, approximately 90% seen once. Source: peripheral blood, taken 28 days after the second AZD1222 dose. These receptors were obtained from an adult who received the AZD1222 COVID-19 vaccine. Both conserved end residues are part of each CDR3. A D gene is named only where the DNA matches it firmly. Only some rows state a clone size, as once, few, many or a class for expanded clones.

J gene,V gene,D gene,clone size,CDR3 length,CDR3 DNA,CDR3 protein
TRBJ2-2,TRBV13,-,-,16,TGTGCCAGCAGCTTTTACGGGGGAGCAGTGGCCGGGGAGCTGTTTTTT,CASSFYGGAVAGELFF
TRBJ2-1,TRBV15,-,many,13,TGTGCCACCAGGGGACATATGTACAATGAGCAGTTCTTC,CATRGHMYNEQFF
TRBJ2-2,TRBV7-2,-,-,14,TGTGCCAGCAGCTTAAGGGGGTCCACCGGGGAGCTGTTTTTT,CASSLRGSTGELFF
TRBJ2-1,TRBV7-9,TRBD2,-,14,TGTGCCAGCAGCTTAGGGACTAGCGTCAATGAGCAGTTCTTC,CASSLGTSVNEQFF
TRBJ2-2,TRBV14,-,-,13,TGTGCCAGCAGCGTTTTAGGCACCGGGGAGCTGTTTTTT,CASSVLGTGELFF
TRBJ1-2,TRBV6-5,TRBD1,-,15,TGTGCCAGCAGTTACTCGATTACCGGACAGGACGGCTACACCTTC,CASSYSITGQDGYTF
TRBJ2-7,TRBV4-1,TRBD2,-,15,TGCGCCAGCAGCCAAACGGGACTAGCGGGCGACGAGCAGTACTTC,CASSQTGLAGDEQYF
TRBJ2-7,TRBV19,-,-,15,TGTGCCAGTAGTGGGGTCGATGGAGGGGCCTACGAGCAGTACTTC,CASSGVDGGAYEQYF
TRBJ1-2,TRBV13,-,-,11,TGTGCCAGCAGCAGACGAGGGGGCTACACCTTC,CASSRRGGYTF
TRBJ2-1,TRBV11-3,TRBD2,-,15,TGTGCCAGCAGCTTGGCTAGCGGGGGAGACAATGAGCAGTTCTTC,CASSLASGGDNEQFF
TRBJ1-2,TRBV7-8,-,-,13,TGTGCCAGCAGCACAGACAGGAACTATGGCTACACCTTC,CASSTDRNYGYTF
TRBJ2-1,TRBV6-5,TRBD2,-,13,TGTGCCAGCATGGGACTAGCGGGAGGTGAGCAGTTCTTC,CASMGLAGGEQFF
TRBJ1-2,TRBV18,TRBD1,-,15,TGTGCCAGCTCGAACATTGGGACAGGGGGCACTGGCTACACCTTC,CASSNIGTGGTGYTF
TRBJ1-1,TRBV27,-,-,14,TGTGCCAGCAGTTTCACTCTGGGGCGCACTGAAGCTTTCTTT,CASSFTLGRTEAFF
TRBJ2-3,TRBV28,-,once,11,TGTGCCAGCAGTTTTGGCGGAACGCAGTATTTT,CASSFGGTQYF
TRBJ2-3,TRBV27,-,once,16,TGTGCCAGCAGGGCCCTGGTGGGCGGGGGCACAGATACGCAGTATTTT,CASRALVGGGTDTQYF
TRBJ1-5,TRBV6-5,TRBD1,-,14,TGTGCCAGCAGCCCCGGGACAGGGAATCAGCCCCAGCATTTT,CASSPGTGNQPQHF
TRBJ1-5,TRBV7-9,-,few,13,TGTGCCAGCAGCTTAGCCCGGGATCAGCCCCAGCATTTT,CASSLARDQPQHF
TRBJ1-4,TRBV5-4,TRBD1,-,14,TGTGCCAGCAGCTTGGGGACAGGGGATGAAAAACTGTTTTTT,CASSLGTGDEKLFF
TRBJ2-7,TRBV27,-,-,14,TGTGCCAGCAGTTTCGGCAGGGGTGTAAACGAGCAGTACTTC,CASSFGRGVNEQYF
TRBJ2-3,TRBV9,-,-,15,TGTGCCAGCAGCGTAGACAGGGCTAGCACAGATACGCAGTATTTT,CASSVDRASTDTQYF
TRBJ2-2,TRBV6-2/TRBV6-3,-,-,13,TGTGCCAGCAGTTACACCGGGGGCGGGGAGCTGTTTTTT,CASSYTGGGELFF
TRBJ1-2,TRBV7-2,TRBD1,-,12,TGTGCCAGCAGTTTTCCGGGACAGTCATTGACCTTC,CASSFPGQSLTF
TRBJ2-7,TRBV6-4,-,-,18,TGTGCCAGCAGGGATTCTAGCCCTATCTGGGCAGGGTCCTACGAGCAGTACTTC,CASRDSSPIWAGSYEQYF
TRBJ1-5,TRBV28,-,-,13,TGTGCCAGCAGTCTCCTGTTGGAACAGCCCCAGCATTTT,CASSLLLEQPQHF
TRBJ2-7,TRBV6-5,-,-,14,TGTGCCAGCACTCCGAGGGGAAAACCCTACGAGCAGTACTTC,CASTPRGKPYEQYF
TRBJ2-4,TRBV28,-,-,15,TGTGCCAGCAGTTTTATCCTACGAGCCAAAAACATTCAGTACTTC,CASSFILRAKNIQYF
TRBJ2-1,TRBV19,-,-,14,TGTGCCAGTAGTACTCGGGGGCTCTACAATGAGCAGTTCTTC,CASSTRGLYNEQFF
TRBJ2-7,TRBV7-9,TRBD1,-,15,TGTGCCAGCAGCTCGGCAGGGGGAGCACTACGGGAGCAGTACTTC,CASSSAGGALREQYF
TRBJ1-2,TRBV15,-,-,14,TGTGCCACCAGCAGAGATCGAAGTAGAGGAGGCTACACCTTC,CATSRDRSRGGYTF
TRBJ1-2,TRBV19,TRBD1,-,15,TGTGCCAGTAGTACCACCTCGACAGGGGGCGGGGGCTACACCTTC,CASSTTSTGGGGYTF
TRBJ2-1,TRBV29-1,-,-,13,TGCAGCGCGAAACTAGTCTCCTACAATGAGCAGTTCTTC,CSAKLVSYNEQFF
TRBJ2-1,TRBV6-5,-,-,12,TGTGCCAGCAGGGGGCCCTACAATGAGCAGTTCTTC,CASRGPYNEQFF
TRBJ2-7,TRBV23-1,TRBD2,-,13,TGCGCCTCAGGGGCGGGAGGGGACAACGAGCAGTACTTC,CASGAGGDNEQYF
TRBJ1-1,TRBV19,-,medium-sized,13,TGTGCCAGTAGTATCACAATGAACACTGAAGCTTTCTTT,CASSITMNTEAFF
TRBJ1-6,TRBV7-9,-,once,15,TGTGCCAGCAGCCAAGACAGTTCCTATAATTCACCCCTCCACTTT,CASSQDSSYNSPLHF
TRBJ1-1,TRBV9,-,-,16,TGTGCCAGCAGCGTAGGTCACGGACGGGTCGGCACTGAAGCTTTCTTT,CASSVGHGRVGTEAFF
TRBJ1-2,TRBV2,TRBD1,-,13,TGTGCCAGCAGTGAGGGACAGGGGGCAGAGGACACCTTC,CASSEGQGAEDTF
TRBJ1-1,TRBV3-1/TRBV3-2,-,-,17,TGTGCCAGCAGCCAAGACGCCGGCCGGGGAGGAAACACTGAAGCTTTCTTT,CASSQDAGRGGNTEAFF